The present entry profiles one TCR beta chain with its context. Its antigen is unidentified. These data belong to a study of regulatory dendritic cells for organ transplantation. CFSE-labeled sorted T cells met regulatory or mature dendritic cells for around 5 days. The protocol was immunoSEQ multiplex PCR, while the TCRdb copy is restricted to in-frame clones and leaves out a portion. The sample has about 3,500 clones, 45% to 75% seen once; the top ten hold 20% to 25%. The sequence came from a human donor in good health. The sequenced sample consisted of memory CD8+ T cells from blood cultured with dendritic cells. The subset is: CD45RO+ memory T cells.

CDR3 nucleotide sequence: TGTGCCAGCAGCTACGGGGCCGGGGAGCTGTTTTTT. It specifies CASSYGAGELFF. The chain is built from TRBV9 and TRBJ2-2; D might be TRBD2 (5 bases). CDR3 length: 12 amino acids. From germline, CDR1 is SGDLS and CDR2 YYNGEE. V shed 4 bases and J shed 6 bases, with 7 bases lying between them.